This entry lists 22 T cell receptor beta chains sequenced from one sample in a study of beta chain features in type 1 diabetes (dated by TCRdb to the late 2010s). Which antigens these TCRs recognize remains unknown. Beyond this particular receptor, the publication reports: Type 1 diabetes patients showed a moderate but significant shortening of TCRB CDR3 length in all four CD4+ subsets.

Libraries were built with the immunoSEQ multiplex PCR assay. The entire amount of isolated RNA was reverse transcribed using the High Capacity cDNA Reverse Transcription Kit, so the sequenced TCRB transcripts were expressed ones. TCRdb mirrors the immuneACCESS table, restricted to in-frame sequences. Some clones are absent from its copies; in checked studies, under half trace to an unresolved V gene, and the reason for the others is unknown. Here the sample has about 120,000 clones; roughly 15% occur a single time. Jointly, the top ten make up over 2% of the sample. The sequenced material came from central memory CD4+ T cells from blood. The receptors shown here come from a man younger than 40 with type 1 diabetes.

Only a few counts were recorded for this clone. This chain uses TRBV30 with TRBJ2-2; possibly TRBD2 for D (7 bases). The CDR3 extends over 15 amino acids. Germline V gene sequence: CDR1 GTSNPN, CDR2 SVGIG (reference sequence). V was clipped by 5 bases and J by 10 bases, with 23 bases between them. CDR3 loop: CAWHPGRGAVEELFF. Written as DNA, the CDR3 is TGTGCCTGGCACCCGGGGAGGGGGGCTGTCGAGGAGCTGTTTTTT. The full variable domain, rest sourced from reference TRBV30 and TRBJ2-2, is SQTIHQWPATLVQPVGSPLSLECTVEGTSNPNLYWYRQAAGRGLQLLFYSVGIGQISSEVPQNLSASRPQDRQFILSSKKLLLSDSGFYLCAWHPGRGAVEELFFGEGSRLTVL.

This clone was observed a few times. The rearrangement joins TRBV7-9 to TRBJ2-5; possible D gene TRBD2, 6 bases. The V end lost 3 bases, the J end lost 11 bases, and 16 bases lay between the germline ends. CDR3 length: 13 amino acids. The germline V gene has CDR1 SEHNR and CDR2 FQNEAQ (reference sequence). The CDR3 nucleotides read TGTGCCAGCAGCTTCGAGGCGGGGATGGAACAGTACTTC. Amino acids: CASSFEAGMEQYF.

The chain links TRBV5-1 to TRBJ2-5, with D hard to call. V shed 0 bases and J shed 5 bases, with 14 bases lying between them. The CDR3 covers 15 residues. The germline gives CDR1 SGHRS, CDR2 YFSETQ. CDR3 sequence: CASSLGGSGIETQYF. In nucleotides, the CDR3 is TGCGCCAGCAGCTTGGGCGGATCTGGTATCGAGACCCAGTACTTC.

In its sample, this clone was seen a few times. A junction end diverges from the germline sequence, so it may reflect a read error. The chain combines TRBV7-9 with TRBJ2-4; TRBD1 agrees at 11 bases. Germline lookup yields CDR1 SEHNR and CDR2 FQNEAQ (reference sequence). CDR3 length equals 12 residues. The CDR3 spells CASSSEDRGLNF. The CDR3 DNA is TGTGCCAGCAGCTCGGAGGACAGGGGGCTGAACTTC. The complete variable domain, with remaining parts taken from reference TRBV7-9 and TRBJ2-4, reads DTGVSQNPRHKITKRGQNVTFRCDPISEHNRLYWYRQTLGQGPEFLTYFQNEAQLEKSRLLSDRFSAERPKGSFSTLEIQRTEQGDSAMYLCASSSEDRGLNFGAGTRLSVL.

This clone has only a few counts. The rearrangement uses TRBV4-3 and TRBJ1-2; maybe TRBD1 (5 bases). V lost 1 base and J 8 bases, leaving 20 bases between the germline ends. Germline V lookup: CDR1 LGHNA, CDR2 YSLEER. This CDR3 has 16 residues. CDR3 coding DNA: TGCGCCAGCAGCCAAGTTTCTGGGACTGCCCTAGGAGGCTACACCTTC. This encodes CASSQVSGTALGGYTF.

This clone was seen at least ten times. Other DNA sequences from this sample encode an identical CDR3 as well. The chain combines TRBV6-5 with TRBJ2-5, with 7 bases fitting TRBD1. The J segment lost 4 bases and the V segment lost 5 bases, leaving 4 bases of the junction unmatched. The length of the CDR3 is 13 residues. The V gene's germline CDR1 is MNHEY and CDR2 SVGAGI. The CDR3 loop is CASSNRGAETQYF. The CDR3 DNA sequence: TGTGCCAGCAGTAACAGGGGCGCAGAGACCCAGTACTTC.

CDR3 in DNA: TGTGCCAGCAGTACTGACCCGGTGGGTGAAGCTTTCTTT. Translating it yields CASSTDPVGEAFF. V gene TRBV6-5 combines with J gene TRBJ1-1; D is unresolved. The CDR3 totals 13 residues. Per the germline V gene, CDR1 is MNHEY and CDR2 is SVGAGI. V gave up 5 bases and J gave up 7 bases, with 14 bases separating them.

In nucleotides, the CDR3 is TGCGCCAGCAGTGAGCCACCCGGGACCGGGACACTTTATGGCTACACCTTC. Translating it yields CASSEPPGTGTLYGYTF. This chain connects TRBV10-2 to TRBJ1-2; a weak D match, TRBD1 (6 bases). The CDR3 consists of 17 residues. Germline V gives CDR1 WSHSY, CDR2 SAAADI. V was trimmed by 2 bases and J by 5 bases, leaving 21 bases between them.

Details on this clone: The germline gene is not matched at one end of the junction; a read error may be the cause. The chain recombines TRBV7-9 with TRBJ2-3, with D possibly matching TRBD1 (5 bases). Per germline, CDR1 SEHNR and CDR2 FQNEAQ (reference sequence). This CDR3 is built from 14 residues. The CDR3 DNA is TGTGCCAGCAGTTTAGGACACCCCACAGATACGCAGTATTTT. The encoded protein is CASSLGHPTDTQYF.

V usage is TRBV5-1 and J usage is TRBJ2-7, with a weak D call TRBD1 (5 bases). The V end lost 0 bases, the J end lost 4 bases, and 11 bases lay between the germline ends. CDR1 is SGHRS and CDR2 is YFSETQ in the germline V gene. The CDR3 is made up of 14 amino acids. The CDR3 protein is CASSLGQSEYEQYF. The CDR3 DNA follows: TGCGCCAGCAGCTTGGGACAGTCCGAGTACGAGCAGTACTTC. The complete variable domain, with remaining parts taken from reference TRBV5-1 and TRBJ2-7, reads KAGVTQTPRYLIKTRGQQVTLSCSPISGHRSVSWYQQTPGQGLQFLFEYFSETQRNKGNFPGRFSGRQFSNSRSEMNVSTLELGDSALYLCASSLGQSEYEQYFGPGTRLTVT.

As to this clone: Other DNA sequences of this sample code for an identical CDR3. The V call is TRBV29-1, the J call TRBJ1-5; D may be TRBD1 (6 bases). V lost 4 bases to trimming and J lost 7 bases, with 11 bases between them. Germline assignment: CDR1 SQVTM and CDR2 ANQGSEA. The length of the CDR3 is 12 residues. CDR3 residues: CSVAGVDQPQHF. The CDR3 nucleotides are TGCAGCGTTGCAGGGGTTGACCAGCCCCAGCATTTT.

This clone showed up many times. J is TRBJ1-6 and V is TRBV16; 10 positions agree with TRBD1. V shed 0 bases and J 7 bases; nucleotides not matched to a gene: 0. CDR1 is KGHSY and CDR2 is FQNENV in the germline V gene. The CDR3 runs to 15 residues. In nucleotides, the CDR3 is TGTGCCAGCAGCCAATCGGGACAGGGGAATTCACCCCTCCACTTT. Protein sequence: CASSQSGQGNSPLHF.

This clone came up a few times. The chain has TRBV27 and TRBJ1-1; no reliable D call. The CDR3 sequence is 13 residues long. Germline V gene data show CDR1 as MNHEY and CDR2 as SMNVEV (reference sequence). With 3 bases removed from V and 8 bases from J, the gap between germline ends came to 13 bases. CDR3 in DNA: TGTGCCAGCAGTTTCAACATCCCCTCGGAAGCTTTCTTT. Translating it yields CASSFNIPSEAFF.

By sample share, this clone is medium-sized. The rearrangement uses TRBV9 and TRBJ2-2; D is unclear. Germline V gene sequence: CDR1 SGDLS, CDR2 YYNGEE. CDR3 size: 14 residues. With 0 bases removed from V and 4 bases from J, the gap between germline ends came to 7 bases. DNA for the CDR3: TGTGCCAGCAGCGTAGGTACAGCCACCGGGGAGCTGTTTTTT. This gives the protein CASSVGTATGELFF.

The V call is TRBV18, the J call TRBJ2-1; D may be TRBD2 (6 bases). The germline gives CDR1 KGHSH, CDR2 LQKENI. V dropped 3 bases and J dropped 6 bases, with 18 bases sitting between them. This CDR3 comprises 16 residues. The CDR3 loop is CASSPELAGWTNEQFF. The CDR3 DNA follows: TGTGCCAGCTCACCGGAACTAGCTGGCTGGACCAATGAGCAGTTCTTC.

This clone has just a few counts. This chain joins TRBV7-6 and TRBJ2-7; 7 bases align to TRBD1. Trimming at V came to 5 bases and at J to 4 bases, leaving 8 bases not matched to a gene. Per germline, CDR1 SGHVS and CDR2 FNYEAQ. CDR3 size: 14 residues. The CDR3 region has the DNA TGTGCCAGCAGCCCCAGACAGGGAAGGTACGAGCAGTACTTC. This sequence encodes CASSPRQGRYEQYF.

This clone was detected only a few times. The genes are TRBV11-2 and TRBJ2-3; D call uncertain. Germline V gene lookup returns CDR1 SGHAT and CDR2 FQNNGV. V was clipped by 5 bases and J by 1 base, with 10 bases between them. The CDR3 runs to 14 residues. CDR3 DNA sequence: TGTGCCAGCAGCAAAAGTTGGGGCACAGATACGCAGTATTTT. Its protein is CASSKSWGTDTQYF.

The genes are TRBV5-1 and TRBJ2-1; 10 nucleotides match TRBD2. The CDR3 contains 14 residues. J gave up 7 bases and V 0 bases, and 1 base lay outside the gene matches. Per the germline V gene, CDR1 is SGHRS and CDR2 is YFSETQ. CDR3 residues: CASSLAAGGNEQFF. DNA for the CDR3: TGCGCCAGCAGCTTGGCAGCGGGAGGGAATGAGCAGTTCTTC. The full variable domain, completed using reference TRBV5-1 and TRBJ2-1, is KAGVTQTPRYLIKTRGQQVTLSCSPISGHRSVSWYQQTPGQGLQFLFEYFSETQRNKGNFPGRFSGRQFSNSRSEMNVSTLELGDSALYLCASSLAAGGNEQFFGPGTRLTVL.

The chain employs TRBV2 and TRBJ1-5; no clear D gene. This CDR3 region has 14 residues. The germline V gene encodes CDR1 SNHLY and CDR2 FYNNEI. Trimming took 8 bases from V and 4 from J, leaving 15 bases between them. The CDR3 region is CASSSSEENQPQHF. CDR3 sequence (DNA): TGTGCCAGCTCGTCCTCGGAGGAAAATCAGCCCCAGCATTTT. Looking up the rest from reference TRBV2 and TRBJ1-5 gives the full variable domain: EPEVTQTPSHQVTQMGQEVILRCVPISNHLYFYWYRQILGQKVEFLVSFYNNEISEKSEIFDDQFSVERPDGSNFTLKIRSTKLEDSAMYFCASSSSEENQPQHFGDGTRLSIL.

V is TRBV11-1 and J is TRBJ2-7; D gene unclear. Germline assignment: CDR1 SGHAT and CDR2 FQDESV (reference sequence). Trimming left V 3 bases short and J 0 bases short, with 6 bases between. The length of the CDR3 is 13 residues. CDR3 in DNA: TGTGCCAGCAGCTTTCAGGACTCCTACGAGCAGTACTTC. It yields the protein CASSFQDSYEQYF.

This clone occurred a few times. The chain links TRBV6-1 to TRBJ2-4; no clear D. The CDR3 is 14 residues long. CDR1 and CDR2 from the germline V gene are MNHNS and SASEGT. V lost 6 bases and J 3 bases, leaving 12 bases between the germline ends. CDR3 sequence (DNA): TGTGCCAGCAGCGGATTACCTAGCAAAAACATTCAGTACTTC. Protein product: CASSGLPSKNIQYF.

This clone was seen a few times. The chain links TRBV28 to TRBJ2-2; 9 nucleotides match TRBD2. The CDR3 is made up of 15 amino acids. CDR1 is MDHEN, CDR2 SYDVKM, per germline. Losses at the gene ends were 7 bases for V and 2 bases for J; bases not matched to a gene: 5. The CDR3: CASKELAGNTGELFF. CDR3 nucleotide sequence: TGTGCCAGCAAGGAACTAGCGGGCAACACCGGGGAGCTGTTTTTT.